What follows are 16 T cell receptor beta chains derived from one specimen sequenced in a study of regulatory and conventional T cells in RAG deficiency. Method: immunoSEQ multiplex PCR; TCRdb's copy keeps in-frame clones and lacks some. The profile shows tens of thousands of clones, about 87% of them singletons. The data also belong to a second study, concerning regulatory T cells. From that paper: The primer mix had 52 TRBV and 13 TRBJ primers.

Sequencing used CD8+ T cells sorted from blood. These receptors all stem from a human donor in good health.

The chain uses TRBV4-2 and TRBJ2-5; D might be TRBD2 (6 bases). This CDR3 region has 16 residues. V lost 1 base and J lost 2, with 14 bases in between. Germline values: CDR1 LGHNA, CDR2 YNFKEQ. The CDR3 DNA reads TGTGCCAGCAGCCAAGTTGCGAGCGGACTACAAGAGACCCAGTACTTC. The encoded protein is CASSQVASGLQETQYF.

CDR3 sequence reads: CATLSSTGELFF. Here the CDR3 DNA reads TGCGCCACCCTTTCCAGCACCGGGGAGCTGTTTTTT. This chain links TRBV10-1 with TRBJ2-2; D not resolved. The CDR3 totals 12 residues. V was clipped by 10 bases and J by 4 bases, with 10 bases between them. In germline, CDR1 is WNHNN, CDR2 SYGVQD (reference sequence).

This chain links TRBV19 with TRBJ1-5; the D gene is possibly TRBD1 (5 bases). Germline V lookup: CDR1 LNHDA, CDR2 SQIVND (reference sequence). This CDR3 has 15 amino acids. Trimming took off 6 bases at V and 0 bases at J, with 12 bases between the two ends. CDR3 nucleotide sequence: TGTGCCAGTAGCCTAGAAGGGGATAGCAATCAGCCCCAGCATTTT. It encodes CASSLEGDSNQPQHF.

J is TRBJ2-7 and V is TRBV28, with D possibly called TRBD1 or TRBD2 (5 bases each). Germline V CDR1 and CDR2: MDHEN, SYDVKM. The V end lost 3 bases, the J end lost 3 bases, and 12 bases lay between the germline ends. There are 14 residues in the CDR3. The CDR3 DNA reads TGTGCCAGCAGTTTGTCGGGGCGAGGCTACGAGCAGTACTTC. Encoded protein: CASSLSGRGYEQYF.

A remark on this clone: The germline gene is not matched at one end of the junction; a read error may be the cause. The chain combines TRBV19 with TRBJ2-1; the match to TRBD1 covers 8 bases. This CDR3 spans 15 amino acids. In germline, CDR1 is LNHDA, CDR2 SQIVND (reference sequence). The CDR3 spells CASSTAGGSYNGQFF. The CDR3 DNA reads TGTGCCAGTAGTACTGCAGGGGGCTCCTACAATGGGCAGTTCTTC.

The rearrangement joins TRBV2 to TRBJ2-7; a weak D match, TRBD1 (6 bases). Trimming removed 1 base from V and 0 bases from J, with 10 bases in between. Per the germline V gene, CDR1 is SNHLY and CDR2 is FYNNEI. The CDR3 totals 15 residues. CDR3 sequence: CASSEGQANSYEQYF. In DNA, the CDR3 is TGTGCCAGCAGTGAAGGACAGGCTAACTCCTACGAGCAGTACTTC.

This chain links TRBV6-6 with TRBJ2-7; D may be TRBD2 (6 bases). With 2 bases removed from V and 2 bases from J, the gap between germline ends came to 7 bases. The CDR3 has 13 residues. Per germline, CDR1 MNHNY and CDR2 SVGAGI (reference sequence). Written as DNA, the CDR3 is TGTGCCAGCAGTTACGCGGGGCCCTACGAGCAGTACTTC. This sequence encodes CASSYAGPYEQYF.

The chain recombines TRBV4-2 with TRBJ2-7, with TRBD2 matching 8 bases. Germline values: CDR1 LGHNA, CDR2 YNFKEQ. The CDR3 is 17 amino acids. V trimming: 5 bases; J trimming: 4 bases; junction bases outside the gene matches: 16. Here the CDR3 reads CASSAGGGPKEGYEQYF. The CDR3 coding sequence is TGTGCCAGCAGCGCCGGGGGGGGGCCGAAGGAAGGGTACGAGCAGTACTTC.

The chain recombines TRBV9 with TRBJ2-7; perhaps TRBD1 as D (6 bases). This CDR3 region has 16 residues. Germline CDR1 is SGDLS and CDR2 is YYNGEE. Trimming cost V 0 bases and J 2 bases, with 15 bases left between them. CDR3 bases: TGTGCCAGCAGCGTAGGGGGGCGGGCCCAGGCCTACGAGCAGTACTTC. Residues: CASSVGGRAQAYEQYF.

This chain uses TRBV5-1 with TRBJ1-1; 8 nucleotides line up with TRBD1. CDR1 is SGHRS and CDR2 is YFSETQ in the germline V gene. The CDR3 covers 18 residues. J lost 4 bases, V lost 3 bases, and 17 bases had no gene match. The CDR3 nucleotides are TGCGCCAGCAGCTCAATTGAGCAGGGGGCGAGTTTGGGCACTGAAGCTTTCTTT. Residues: CASSSIEQGASLGTEAFF.

The rearrangement joins TRBV6-6 to TRBJ1-2; D unclear. This CDR3 is built from 12 residues. With 0 bases removed from V and 7 bases from J, the gap between germline ends came to 6 bases. Germline V CDR1 and CDR2: MNHNY, SVGAGI (reference sequence). CDR3 sequence (DNA): TGTGCCAGCAGTTACTCCCCAGGTGGCTACACCTTC. It translates to CASSYSPGGYTF.

The chain couples TRBV28 to TRBJ2-7; 7 bases fit TRBD1. This CDR3 is built from 15 residues. The germline gives CDR1 MDHEN, CDR2 SYDVKM. J was trimmed by 3 bases and V by 6 bases; bases with no gene match: 11. CDR3 nucleotides: TGTGCCAGCAGCTATCTCGACAGGGCTAACTACGAGCAGTACTTC. Translation gives CASSYLDRANYEQYF. The complete variable domain, with remaining parts taken from reference TRBV28 and TRBJ2-7, reads DVKVTQSSRYLVKRTGEKVFLECVQDMDHENMFWYRQDPGLGLRLIYFSYDVKMKEKGDIPEGYSVSREKKERFSLILESASTNQTSMYLCASSYLDRANYEQYFGPGTRLTVT.

This sequence joins TRBV27 and TRBJ2-7, with TRBD2 as a possible D gene (5 bases). CDR1 is MNHEY, CDR2 SMNVEV, per germline (reference sequence). The CDR3 runs to 13 residues. V lost 5 bases and J lost 2, with 10 bases in between. Written as DNA, the CDR3 is TGTGCCAGCAGTCTAGTCGGGGCCTACGAGCAGTACTTC. This codes for CASSLVGAYEQYF.

The rearrangement uses TRBV5-4 and TRBJ1-4; possible D gene TRBD1, 5 bases. V lost 4 bases to trimming and J lost 6 bases, with 13 bases between them. The CDR3 has 14 amino acids. Germline V CDR1 and CDR2: SGHNT, YYREEE (reference sequence). The CDR3 protein is CASSSDSQHEKLFF. CDR3 coding DNA: TGTGCCAGCAGCAGTGACAGCCAGCATGAAAAACTGTTTTTT.

V and J are TRBV6-1 and TRBJ1-2; 7 bases are a match to TRBD1. J was trimmed by 3 bases and V by 6 bases; bases with no gene match: 10. CDR1 is MNHNS, CDR2 SASEGT, per germline. This CDR3 has 15 residues. The CDR3 sequence: CASSHKQGSYYGYTF. The CDR3 bases are TGTGCCAGCAGCCACAAACAGGGGAGTTACTATGGCTACACCTTC.

This chain joins TRBV5-4 and TRBJ2-5; D may match TRBD1 or TRBD2 (5 bases each). The germline gives CDR1 SGHNT, CDR2 YYREEE (reference sequence). Trimming took 3 bases from V and 5 from J, leaving 14 bases between them. The CDR3 has 14 amino acids. The CDR3 spells CASSWIQDWETQYF. The CDR3 DNA is TGTGCCAGCAGCTGGATACAGGACTGGGAGACCCAGTACTTC.